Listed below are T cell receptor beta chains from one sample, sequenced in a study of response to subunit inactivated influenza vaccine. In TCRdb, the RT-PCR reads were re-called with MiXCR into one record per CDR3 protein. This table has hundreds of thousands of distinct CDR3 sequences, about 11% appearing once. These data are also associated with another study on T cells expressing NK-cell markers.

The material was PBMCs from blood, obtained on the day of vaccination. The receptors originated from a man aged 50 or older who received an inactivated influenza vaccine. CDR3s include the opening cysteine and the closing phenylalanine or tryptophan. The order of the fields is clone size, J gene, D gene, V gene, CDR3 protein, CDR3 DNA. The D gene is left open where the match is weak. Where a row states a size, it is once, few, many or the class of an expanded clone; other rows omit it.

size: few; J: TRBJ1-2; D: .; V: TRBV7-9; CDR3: CASSFVDRRANYGYTF; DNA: TGTGCCAGCAGCTTCGTCGACAGGCGAGCTAACTATGGCTACACCTTC
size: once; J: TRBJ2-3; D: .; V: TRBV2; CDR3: CASSRPRAGITDTQYF; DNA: TGTGCCAGCAGTCGGCCCCGGGCGGGAATCACAGATACGCAGTATTTT
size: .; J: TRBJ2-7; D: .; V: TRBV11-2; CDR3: CASSLAGPGGEQYF; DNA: TGTGCCAGCAGCTTAGCGGGTCCCGGAGGCGAGCAGTACTTC
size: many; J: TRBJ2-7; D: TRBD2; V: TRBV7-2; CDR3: CASSAIAGGEEQYF; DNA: TGTGCCAGCAGCGCAATAGCGGGAGGTGAAGAGCAGTACTTC
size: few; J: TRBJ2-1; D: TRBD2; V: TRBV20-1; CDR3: CSARRSGRFNEQFF; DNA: TGCAGTGCGCGGCGTAGCGGGAGGTTCAATGAGCAGTTCTTC
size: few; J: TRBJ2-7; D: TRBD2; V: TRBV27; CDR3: CASGGGDRYEQYF; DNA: TGTGCCAGCGGCGGGGGGGACCGCTACGAGCAGTACTTC
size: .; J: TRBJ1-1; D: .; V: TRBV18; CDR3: CASSPSRDRQAFF; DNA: TGTGCCAGCTCACCATCGAGAGACAGGCAGGCTTTCTTT
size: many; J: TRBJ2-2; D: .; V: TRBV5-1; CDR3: CASKGDSVTGELFF; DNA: TGCGCCAGCAAAGGCGACAGCGTTACCGGGGAGCTGTTTTTT
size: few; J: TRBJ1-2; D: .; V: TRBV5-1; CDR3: CASSPGSDGYTF; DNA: TGCGCCAGCTCTCCCGGGTCGGATGGCTACACCTTC
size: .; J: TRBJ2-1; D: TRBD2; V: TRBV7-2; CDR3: CASSLVTGRRNEQFF; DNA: TGTGCCAGCAGCTTAGTTACCGGGAGGAGGAATGAGCAGTTCTTC
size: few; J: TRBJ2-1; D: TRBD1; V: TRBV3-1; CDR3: CASSPGQTGSAGEQFF; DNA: TGTGCCAGCAGCCCAGGTCAGACAGGGTCTGCCGGAGAGCAGTTCTTC
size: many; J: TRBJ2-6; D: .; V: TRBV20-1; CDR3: CSAIGEWETGANVLTF; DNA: TGCAGTGCCATTGGGGAATGGGAGACTGGGGCCAACGTCCTGACTTTC
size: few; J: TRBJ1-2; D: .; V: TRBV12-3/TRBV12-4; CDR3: CASSSQRGGYTF; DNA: TGTGCCAGCAGTTCCCAGCGGGGTGGCTACACCTTC
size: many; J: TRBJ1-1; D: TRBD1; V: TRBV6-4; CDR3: CASRDRGGMNTEAFF; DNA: TGTGCCAGCAGGGACAGGGGGGGAATGAACACTGAAGCTTTCTTT
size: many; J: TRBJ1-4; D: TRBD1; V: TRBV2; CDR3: CASRDRGENEKLFF; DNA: TGTGCCAGCAGAGACAGGGGAGAAAATGAAAAACTGTTTTTT
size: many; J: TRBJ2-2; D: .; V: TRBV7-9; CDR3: CASSPGHTTGELFF; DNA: TGTGCCAGCAGCCCGGGACATACTACCGGGGAGCTGTTTTTT
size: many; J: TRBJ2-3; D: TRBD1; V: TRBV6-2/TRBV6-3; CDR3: CASSKGQGSTDTQYF; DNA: TGTGCCAGCAGCAAGGGACAGGGGAGCACAGATACGCAGTATTTT
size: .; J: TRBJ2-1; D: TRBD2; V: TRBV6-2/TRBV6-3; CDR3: CASSYSLAGGPFEQFF; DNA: TGTGCCAGCAGTTACTCGCTAGCGGGGGGGCCGTTTGAGCAGTTCTTC
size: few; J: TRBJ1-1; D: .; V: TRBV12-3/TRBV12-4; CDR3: CASSPLGHTEAFF; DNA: TGTGCCAGCTCGCCTCTCGGGCACACTGAAGCTTTCTTT
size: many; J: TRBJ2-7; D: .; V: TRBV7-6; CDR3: CASSPLQGVGDEQYF; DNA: TGTGCCAGCAGCCCCTTACAGGGTGTGGGGGACGAGCAGTACTTC
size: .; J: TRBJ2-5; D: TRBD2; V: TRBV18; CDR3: CASSPVLAGEETQYF; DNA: TGTGCCAGCTCACCGGTACTAGCGGGAGAAGAGACCCAGTACTTC
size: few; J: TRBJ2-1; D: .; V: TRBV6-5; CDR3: CASSYSILQAWNEQFF; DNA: TGTGCCAGCAGTTACTCGATCCTACAGGCTTGGAATGAGCAGTTCTTC
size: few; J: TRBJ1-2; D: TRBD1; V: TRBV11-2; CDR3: CASSLGTGTGANVRGYTF; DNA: TGTGCCAGCAGCTTGGGAACCGGGACAGGGGCCAACGTACGGGGCTACACCTTC
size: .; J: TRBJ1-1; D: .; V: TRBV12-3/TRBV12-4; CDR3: CASSLSGKIEAFF; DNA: TGTGCCAGCAGTTTGAGTGGGAAGATTGAAGCTTTCTTT
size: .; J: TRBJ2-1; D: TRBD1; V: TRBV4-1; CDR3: CASSQRYSGTGFASYNEQFF; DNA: TGCGCCAGCAGCCAAAGATACTCCGGGACAGGGTTCGCCTCCTACAATGAGCAGTTCTTC
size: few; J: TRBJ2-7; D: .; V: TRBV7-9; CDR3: CASSLANRGGREQYF; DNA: TGTGCCAGCAGCTTAGCGAACAGGGGAGGACGCGAGCAGTACTTC
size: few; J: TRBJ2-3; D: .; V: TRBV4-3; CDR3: CASSQGTATYTDTQYF; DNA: TGCGCCAGCAGCCAAGGAACAGCAACTTACACAGATACGCAGTATTTT
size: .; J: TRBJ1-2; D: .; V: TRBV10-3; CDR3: CAISENSGVRGYTF; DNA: TGTGCCATCAGTGAGAACAGTGGAGTTCGGGGCTACACCTTC
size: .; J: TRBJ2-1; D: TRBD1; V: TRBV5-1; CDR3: CASSLETGVINEQFF; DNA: TGCGCCAGCAGCTTGGAAACAGGGGTAATCAATGAGCAGTTCTTC
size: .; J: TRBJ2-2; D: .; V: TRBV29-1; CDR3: CSVGVDLNTGELFF; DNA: TGCAGCGTTGGAGTAGACTTAAACACCGGGGAGCTGTTTTTT
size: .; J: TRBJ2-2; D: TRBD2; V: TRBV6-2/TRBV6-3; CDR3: CASSTDESGGTGANTGELFF; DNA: TGTGCCAGCAGTACCGACGAGAGCGGGGGGACCGGTGCGAACACCGGGGAGCTGTTTTTT
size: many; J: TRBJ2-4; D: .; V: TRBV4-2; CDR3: CASSPEGFRNIQYF; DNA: TGTGCCAGCAGCCCCGAGGGATTTCGGAACATTCAGTACTTC
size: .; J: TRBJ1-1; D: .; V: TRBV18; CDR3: CASSPKEGYTEAFF; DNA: TGTGCCAGCTCACCCAAGGAAGGGTACACTGAAGCTTTCTTT
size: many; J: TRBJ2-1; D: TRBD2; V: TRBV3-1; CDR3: CASTGTSPDEQFF; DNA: TGTGCCAGCACCGGGACTAGCCCTGATGAGCAGTTCTTC
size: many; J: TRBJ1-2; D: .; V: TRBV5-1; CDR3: CASSLKRGYGYTF; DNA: TGCGCCAGCAGCTTGAAAAGAGGCTATGGCTACACCTTC
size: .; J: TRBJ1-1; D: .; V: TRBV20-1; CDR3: CSALGRNTEAFF; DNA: TGCAGTGCTCTCGGGCGGAACACTGAAGCTTTCTTT
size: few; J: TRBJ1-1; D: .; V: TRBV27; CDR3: CASSQKRGGNTEAFF; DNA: TGTGCCAGCAGCCAGAAACGGGGGGGGAACACTGAAGCTTTCTTT
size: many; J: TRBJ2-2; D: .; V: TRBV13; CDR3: CASSLGQLITGELFF; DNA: TGTGCCAGCAGCCTCGGACAGTTGATCACCGGGGAGCTGTTTTTT
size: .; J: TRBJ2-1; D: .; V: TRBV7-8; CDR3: CASSLAEGTYNEQFF; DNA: TGTGCCAGCAGCTTAGCGGAAGGAACCTACAATGAGCAGTTCTTC